The clone carrying this TCR beta chain has just one count. Per the germline V gene, CDR1 is SEHNR and CDR2 is FQNEAQ (reference sequence). The CDR3 has 15 residues. Losses at the gene ends were 5 bases for V and 0 bases for J; bases not matched to a gene: 5. Sequencing used immunoSEQ multiplex PCR; TCRdb keeps in-frame clones, though not all of them. The table has 45,000 to 70,000 clones, 92% seen once. The entry originates in a study of T cell changes during pregnancy in multiple sclerosis. This TCR came from a female donor in good health, enrolled as a control in a pregnancy study. Sequences were derived from CD4+ T cells from peripheral blood mononuclear cells, sampled after pregnancy. This chain links TRBV7-9 with TRBJ2-3; 7 bases match TRBD2. The DNA for the CDR3 is TGTGCCAGCAGCCTCGGACTAGATAGCACAGATACGCAGTATTTT. It codes for CASSLGLDSTDTQYF.